Each of the 7 T cell receptor beta chains below was sequenced from the same sample in a study of cytomegalovirus exposure and HLA in healthy donors. A multiplex PCR was run with 60 Vbeta primers and 13 Jbeta primers. Profiled with immunoSEQ multiplex PCR; TCRdb holds only in-frame clones, not every one. The table lists 150,000 to 200,000 clones, around 80% of them singletons. Sequencing was performed on PBMCs. These receptors came from a woman aged 40 to 49 in good health and CMV-seronegative.

The J gene is TRBJ2-2, the V gene TRBV9; D perhaps matches TRBD2 (8 bases). The CDR3 covers 18 residues. With 2 bases removed from V and 4 bases from J, the gap between germline ends came to 21 bases. The germline gives CDR1 SGDLS, CDR2 YYNGEE. The CDR3 is CASSVGTALGRVTGELFF. The CDR3 region has the DNA TGTGCCAGCAGCGTGGGGACAGCCCTCGGGAGGGTCACCGGGGAGCTGTTTTTT.

This chain uses TRBV5-1 with TRBJ2-5, with unresolved D. The germline gives CDR1 SGHRS, CDR2 YFSETQ. Deletions cut 1 base from V and 4 bases from J, with 8 bases between. This CDR3 comprises 13 residues. The CDR3 nucleotides read TGCGCCAGCAGCTTGAAGCTCGGAGAGACCCAGTACTTC. It yields the protein CASSLKLGETQYF.

The chain combines TRBV6-1 with TRBJ2-3; tentatively, D is TRBD2 (6 bases). V shed 4 bases and J shed 7 bases, with 24 bases lying between them. The V gene's germline CDR1 is MNHNS and CDR2 SASEGT. The CDR3 length is 17 residues. CDR3 residues: CASSGGPTREIYNTQYF. The DNA of the CDR3 is TGTGCCAGCAGTGGCGGACCGACTAGAGAGATCTATAATACGCAGTATTTT.

The chain carries TRBV4-2 and TRBJ2-5, with D maybe TRBD2 (6 bases). The DNA end lines up better with TRBJ2-7; the J call may be wrong. The CDR3 is made up of 16 amino acids. Germline CDR1 is LGHNA and CDR2 is YNFKEQ. The CDR3 sequence is CASSQDGGTSSYEQYF. The CDR3 DNA reads as TGTGCCAGCAGCCAAGATGGGGGGACTTCGTCCTACGAGCAGTACTTC.

V gene TRBV30 combines with J gene TRBJ2-7; 8 nucleotides agree with TRBD1. The J segment lost 2 bases and the V segment lost 2 bases, leaving 5 bases of the junction unmatched. The CDR3 is 14 residues long. The germline V gene has CDR1 GTSNPN and CDR2 SVGIG (reference sequence). The CDR3 DNA reads TGTGCCTGGAGTACGACAGGGGCGCCCTACGAGCAGTACTTC. Its protein product is CAWSTTGAPYEQYF.

Worth noting for this clone: Other DNA sequences of this sample code for an identical CDR3. This sequence joins TRBV6-6 and TRBJ2-5; no clear D gene. The CDR3 has 12 amino acids. Trimming cost V 2 bases and J 5 bases, with 6 bases left between them. Germline V gives CDR1 MNHNY, CDR2 SVGAGI (reference sequence). The CDR3 spells CASSYPRETQYF. CDR3 in DNA: TGTGCCAGCAGTTACCCACGGGAGACCCAGTACTTC.

The chain joins TRBV11-3 to TRBJ2-7; 11 bases line up with TRBD1. Germline assignment: CDR1 SGHNT and CDR2 YENEEA. This CDR3 has 16 residues. J gave up 4 bases and V 0 bases, and 5 bases lay outside the gene matches. In DNA form, the CDR3 reads TGTGCCAGCAGCTTAGATATGGACAGGGGGCGATACGAGCAGTACTTC. Translation gives CASSLDMDRGRYEQYF.